This entry describes one T cell receptor (beta chain). Its antigen is still unknown. Primers for the PCR totalled 60 Vbeta and 13 Jbeta. Assay used: immunoSEQ multiplex PCR; TCRdb lists only in-frame clones, some missing. Among 150,000 to 200,000 clones listed, about four fifths were seen once. This record belongs to a study of cytomegalovirus exposure and HLA in healthy donors. Study-wide results and limits: The study designated around 150 TCR beta chains cytomegalovirus-associated.

The germline V gene has CDR1 SGHNT and CDR2 YYREEE (reference sequence). Losses at the gene ends were 4 bases for V and 7 bases for J; bases not matched to a gene: 15. CDR3 length equals 18 residues. Specimen: PBMCs. This sequence joins TRBV5-4 and TRBJ1-6; 9 positions agree with TRBD1. The clonotype was recovered from a boy between 10 and 17 years old in good health and CMV-seronegative. This CDR3 is CASSSPGTGPLKNSPLHF. The CDR3, as DNA: TGTGCCAGCAGCAGCCCCGGGACAGGGCCCCTAAAAAATTCACCCCTCCACTTT.